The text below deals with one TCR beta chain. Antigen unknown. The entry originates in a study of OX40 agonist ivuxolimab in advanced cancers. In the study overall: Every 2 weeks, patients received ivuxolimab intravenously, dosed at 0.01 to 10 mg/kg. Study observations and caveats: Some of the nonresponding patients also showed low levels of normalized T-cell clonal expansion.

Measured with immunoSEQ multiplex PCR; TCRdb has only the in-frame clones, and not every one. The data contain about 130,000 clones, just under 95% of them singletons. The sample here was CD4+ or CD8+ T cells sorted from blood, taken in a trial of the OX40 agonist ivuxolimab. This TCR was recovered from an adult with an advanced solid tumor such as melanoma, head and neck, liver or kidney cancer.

CDR3 sequence: CASSEYRGPNTEAFF. DNA for the CDR3: TGTGCCAGCAGTGAGTACAGGGGGCCGAACACTGAAGCTTTCTTT. V gene TRBV25-1 combines with J gene TRBJ1-1, with TRBD1 matching over 9 bases. Germline CDR1 MGHDK, CDR2 SYGVNS. This CDR3 is built from 15 residues. Trimming at V came to 3 bases and at J to 1 base, leaving 3 bases not matched to a gene. The full variable domain, rest sourced from reference TRBV25-1 and TRBJ1-1, is EADIYQTPRYLVIGTGKKITLECSQTMGHDKMYWYQQDPGMELHLIHYSYGVNSTEKGDLSSESTVSRIRTEHFPLTLESARPSHTSQYLCASSEYRGPNTEAFFGQGTRLTVV.